The 12 T cell receptor beta chains below all came from one sample that was sequenced in a study of T cell responses to AZD1222 COVID-19 vaccine. The table came from immunoSEQ multiplex PCR; TCRdb's copy has only in-frame clones and leaves some out. The sample shows 95,000 to 150,000 clones, roughly 90% of them seen only once. Sequencing was performed on peripheral blood, taken on day 0 of AZD1222 vaccination. These receptor sequences come from an adult in good health.

The chain joins TRBV7-8 to TRBJ2-2; 8 bases are shared with TRBD1. This CDR3 spans 16 amino acids. Germline V gives CDR1 SGHVS, CDR2 FQNEAQ. Trimming cost V 1 base and J 5 bases; bases outside gene matches: 6. The CDR3 sequence: CASSLVSGGKTGELFF. CDR3 nucleotides: TGTGCCAGCAGCTTAGTGTCAGGGGGCAAAACCGGGGAGCTGTTTTTT.

This chain links TRBV5-1 with TRBJ1-2; no definite D call. V was pared by 4 bases and J by 6 bases, with 16 bases between. CDR3 length: 14 amino acids. Germline V lookup: CDR1 SGHRS, CDR2 YFSETQ. The CDR3 reads CASSHESMRDGYTF. Here the CDR3 DNA reads TGCGCCAGCAGCCACGAGTCGATGCGTGATGGCTACACCTTC.

The chain combines TRBV3-1 (or the pseudogene TRBV3-2) with TRBJ2-7; 8 nucleotides agree with TRBD2. This CDR3 spans 16 amino acids. V trimming: 2 bases; J trimming: 1 base; junction bases outside the gene matches: 7. CDR1 is LGHDT and CDR2 is YNNKEL in the germline V gene (reference sequence). In nucleotides, the CDR3 is TGTGCCAGCAGCCAACCAGCTAGCGGGCCTTCCTACGAGCAGTACTTC. Its translation is CASSQPASGPSYEQYF.

The rearrangement links TRBV18 to TRBJ1-2; TRBD1 agrees at 9 bases. This CDR3 region has 16 residues. CDR1 is KGHSH and CDR2 is LQKENI in the germline V gene. With V trimmed by 4 bases and J by 1 base, 7 bases remained unmatched. This chain's CDR3 is CASSLTGTGLNYGYTF. In DNA, the CDR3 is TGTGCCAGCTCACTAACCGGGACAGGGCTTAACTATGGCTACACCTTC.

The chain recombines TRBV28 with TRBJ1-6, with D hard to call. Germline loops: CDR1 MDHEN, CDR2 SYDVKM. Trimming stripped 7 bases from V and 5 bases from J, with 18 bases between. The CDR3 runs to 16 residues. As DNA, the CDR3 is TGTGCCAGCAAGATCCTCTTGGAAGCAGATAATTCACCCCTCCACTTT. It is translated as CASKILLEADNSPLHF.

The chain recombines TRBV19 with TRBJ1-5, with 7 nucleotides matching TRBD1. Looked up from germline, CDR1 is LNHDA and CDR2 is SQIVND (reference sequence). The ends lost 6 bases at V and 7 bases at J; junction bases unmatched: 12. The CDR3 consists of 15 residues. The CDR3 DNA reads TGTGCCAGTAGACCCGACAGGGCGGTGGTCCAGCCCCAGCATTTT. Encoded protein: CASRPDRAVVQPQHF.

This chain uses TRBV9 with TRBJ2-1; maybe TRBD2 (6 bases). V was cut by 4 bases and J by 5 bases, with 16 bases left in between. Per the germline V gene, CDR1 is SGDLS and CDR2 is YYNGEE. This CDR3 is 15 amino acids long. CDR3: CASSPYGGPNNEQFF. Written as DNA, the CDR3 is TGTGCCAGCAGCCCCTACGGGGGTCCTAACAATGAGCAGTTCTTC.

The genes are TRBV5-1 and TRBJ1-5; tentatively, D is TRBD1 (5 bases). Germline V gene data show CDR1 as SGHRS and CDR2 as YFSETQ. The CDR3 has 16 residues. V was cut by 4 bases and J by 6 bases, with 20 bases left in between. The CDR3 is CASSLDTFGQGQPQHF. The CDR3 bases are TGCGCCAGCAGCCTGGATACCTTCGGGCAGGGTCAGCCCCAGCATTTT.

The J gene is TRBJ2-1, the V gene TRBV5-1, with 8 bases aligning to TRBD2. The V gene end was trimmed by 4 bases and the J gene end by 0 bases; junction bases not matched to a gene: 3. The germline V gene encodes CDR1 SGHRS and CDR2 YFSETQ. The CDR3 extends over 15 amino acids. This CDR3 is CASSVSGDSYNEQFF. CDR3 in DNA: TGCGCCAGCAGCGTTAGCGGGGACTCCTACAATGAGCAGTTCTTC.

This rearrangement joins TRBV19 to TRBJ2-7; 8 bases align to TRBD1. The CDR3 is 16 amino acids. The V gene's germline CDR1 is LNHDA and CDR2 SQIVND (reference sequence). V trimming: 5 bases; J trimming: 5 bases; junction bases outside the gene matches: 14. The CDR3 spells CASSLKPLGQGHEQYF. The DNA for the CDR3 is TGTGCCAGTAGTCTAAAGCCTCTTGGACAGGGACACGAGCAGTACTTC.

V gene TRBV18 combines with J gene TRBJ2-5; possible D gene TRBD2, 6 bases. Trimming cost V 6 bases and J 1 base, with 12 bases left between them. The CDR3 loop spans 14 amino acids. Germline-derived CDR1 and CDR2 are KGHSH and LQKENI. This CDR3 reads CASSFWDSQETQYF. DNA of the CDR3: TGTGCCAGCTCGTTTTGGGACTCCCAAGAGACCCAGTACTTC.

The chain combines TRBV27 with TRBJ1-2; D gene uncertain. The CDR3 is made up of 13 amino acids. V was trimmed by 5 bases and J by 6 bases, leaving 13 bases between them. The germline V gene encodes CDR1 MNHEY and CDR2 SMNVEV (reference sequence). The CDR3 bases are TGTGCCAGCAGTCCTCGCCCGCGCCATGGCTACACCTTC. Its protein is CASSPRPRHGYTF.